This TCR beta chain was sequenced during a study of draining lymph node invasion in breast cancer (dated by TCRdb to 2018 to 2021). General notes on the study: A separate targeted assay used bulk TCR-beta CDR3 sequencing to compare sorted memory regulatory T cells with memory conventional CD4 T cells across breast cancer tissues. From every patient, the primary tumor plus matched non-invaded and tumor-invaded tumor-draining lymph nodes were collected, and both Treg and Tconv subsets were profiled. The separate targeted TCR sequencing covered lymph nodes from roughly five patients, with primary tumors sequenced for three of those patients. Broader findings and caveats from the paper: In each tissue, about 13-22% of Treg TCRs were also present in Tconvs, a finding interpreted as suggesting peripheral induction of Tregs. In the targeted TCR-seq data, Tregs appeared more clonally expanded than Tconvs in all tissues, and both subsets were less diverse in tumor than lymph nodes. Whether Treg conversion occurred in a given organ or whether converted Tregs recirculated between nodes and tumor could not be resolved from the data. TCRs shared between Treg and Tconv subsets were regarded as suggestive, but not proof, of a common clonal origin. Tracking the tumor top-100 clones was possible in just a couple of patients. Some of the top 100 tumor clones were detected in invaded and non-invaded nodes, and this detection was taken to suggest recirculation between tumor and draining nodes.

The method behind the library was bulk RNA-seq. TCRdb names Illumina HiSeq 2500 as the instrument used. In the source study's methods: For the separate targeted TCR-seq dataset, MiXCR version 2.1.5 with default parameters extracted and quantified CDR3 sequences from raw reads. TCR-beta clones in the separate targeted TCR-seq dataset were defined according to the combination of V gene, J gene and CDR3 sequence. For the separate targeted TCR-seq dataset, clones with fewer than three counts were filtered out, after which only the 90% most strongly expressed clones in each sample were kept. The separate targeted TCR-seq dataset calculated Treg-Tconv overlap for each tissue as the number of shared clones divided by the total number of Treg clones, multiplied by 100. TCRdb ran its own pipeline on the public reads, namely fastp trimming at Q25 and MiXCR clone calling, and kept in-frame beta chains. Rows with one shared CDR3 protein collapse into an entry with the most common genes and DNA. The V and J calls and clone size come from TCRdb's table, not from the authors' own analysis. A total of 1,400 or so distinct CDR3 sequences appear in this sample, 50% to 75% of them only once. Nearly 7.5% of the sample goes to the ten largest clones.

Comments on this clonotype: The antigen it binds to is not known. Within one base of it there is no much larger clone, and no base qualities were kept.

The germline V gene (reference sequence) gives CDR1 as LGHDT and CDR2 as YNNKEL. Reading from cysteine to phenylalanine, the CDR3 counts 14 amino acids. Here the CDR3 DNA is all that survives: 42 bases in frame from base 1. The junction shows trimming of 6 bases on V and 10 bases on J, and the gene matches do not reach 8 bases of it. CD4+ CD45RA- CD25- cells were sorted as memory conventional CD4 T cells. T cells were pre-enriched with a Miltenyi Pan T Cell isolation kit before staining and sorting. Immunohistochemistry for estrogen receptor, progesterone receptor, HER2 and Ki-67 was used to characterize the primary tumors. Within a few hours after surgery, the fresh surgical tissue was processed by cutting it into small fragments. Tissue fragments were enzymatically digested with Liberase TL plus DNase for more than 15 minutes and filtered through a 40-micrometer strainer. Sorting used a BD FACS Aria II with about 97-99% purity, after DAPI live/dead staining. Sorted cells were lysed in TCL buffer, and RNA was purified using a Norgen Single Cell RNA purification kit that included DNase treatment.

Sequenced input: sorted memory CD4+ effector T cells from the tumor. In the paper's terms, the cell subset or site label means: CD45RA-negative sorted CD4+ T cells (memory Tconv or effector/memory Treg). The rearranged chain carries TRBV3-1 and TRBJ1-6, with 8 bases aligning to TRBD1. The TCR originated in a female donor with luminal breast cancer. The CDR3 corresponds to CASRRQGSGSPLHF. The nucleotide sequence is TGTGCCAGCAGGCGACAGGGGTCAGGGTCACCCCTCCACTTT.